This T cell receptor (beta chain) is drawn from a study of OX40 agonist ivuxolimab in advanced cancers. Study as a whole: Three patients responded partially, comprising one with hepatocellular carcinoma and two with cutaneous melanoma.

Points from the study as a whole: The authors also found low normalized T-cell clonal expansion in some nonresponders.

The assay was immunoSEQ multiplex PCR, and TCRdb's table has in-frame clones only and misses some. The sample lists approximately 91,000 clones, about nine tenths seen once, with over 0.3% in the top ten. Trimming took 6 bases from V and 7 from J; bases not matched to a gene: 9. The CDR3 loop spans 13 amino acids. The V gene's germline CDR1 is ENHRY and CDR2 SYGVKD. On this clone: Its antigen is not identified.

The input for sequencing was CD4+ or CD8+ T cells sorted from blood, taken in a trial of the OX40 agonist ivuxolimab. This receptor was identified in an adult with an advanced solid tumor such as melanoma, head and neck, liver or kidney cancer. The genes are TRBV10-3 and TRBJ2-7; 7 bases are a match to TRBD1. The CDR3 loop is CAISPTGPGEQYF. The CDR3 nucleotides are TGTGCCATCAGCCCGACAGGGCCTGGGGAGCAGTACTTC.